Listed here are 25 T cell receptor beta chains from one sample, sequenced in a study of blood T cell repertoires in COVID-19. Libraries were prepared by immunoSEQ multiplex PCR; TCRdb keeps only in-frame clonotypes and omits some of them. The table shows roughly 110,000 clones, with 84% occurring only once. The sample comprised peripheral blood. These receptors all come from a human donor in a cohort sampled during active COVID-19.

This chain joins TRBV7-2 and TRBJ2-7, with TRBD2 matching 13 bases. Germline assignment: CDR1 SGHTA and CDR2 FQGNSA. The V segment lost 7 bases and the J segment 5 bases; nucleotides outside the gene matches: 8. The CDR3 contains 15 residues. CDR3 sequence: CASTTGLAGENEQYF. The CDR3 nucleotides read TGTGCCAGCACAACCGGACTAGCGGGAGAGAACGAGCAGTACTTC.

The chain links TRBV18 to TRBJ2-5; D gene unclear. From germline, CDR1 is KGHSH and CDR2 LQKENI. Trimming shortened V by 0 bases and J by 5 bases, and 10 bases separated the two germline ends. CDR3 length equals 14 residues. CDR3 bases: TGTGCCAGCTCACCACCGATGGCCCAGGAGACCCAGTACTTC. This sequence encodes CASSPPMAQETQYF. Filled out from reference TRBV18 and TRBJ2-5, the complete variable domain reads NAGVMQNPRHLVRRRGQEARLRCSPMKGHSHVYWYRQLPEEGLKFMVYLQKENIIDESGMPKERFSAEFPKEGPSILRIQQVVRGDSAAYFCASSPPMAQETQYFGPGTRLLVL.

CDR3 sequence: CASSAERVSSYNEQFF. CDR3 DNA: TGTGCCAGCAGCGCCGAGCGGGTGAGCTCCTACAATGAGCAGTTCTTC. This rearrangement joins TRBV9 to TRBJ2-1, with D tentatively TRBD2 (6 bases). Trimming removed 3 bases from V and 0 bases from J, with 13 bases in between. CDR1 and CDR2 (germline): SGDLS, YYNGEE. There are 16 residues in the CDR3.

This clone was seen only a few times. The J gene is TRBJ1-2, the V gene TRBV2, with D uncertain. V dropped 5 bases and J dropped 2 bases, with 12 bases sitting between them. The CDR3 length is 14 residues. In germline, CDR1 is SNHLY, CDR2 FYNNEI. CDR3 DNA sequence: TGTGCCAGCAGTCCCGACGGAGGAAACTATGGCTACACCTTC. Protein: CASSPDGGNYGYTF.

The rearrangement joins TRBV2 to TRBJ1-2; TRBD1 agrees at 7 bases. Germline CDR1 SNHLY, CDR2 FYNNEI. With 5 bases clipped from V and 13 bases from J, the junction kept 13 bases outside the gene matches. The CDR3 runs 13 residues. Written as DNA, the CDR3 is TGTGCCAGCAGTCCAGGGGGGACAGTCACTTTCACCTTC. Its translation is CASSPGGTVTFTF.

The chain employs TRBV28 and TRBJ1-1; D unclear. Trimming cost V 1 base and J 5 bases, with 8 bases left between them. This CDR3 is 13 amino acids long. Germline V gene sequence: CDR1 MDHEN, CDR2 SYDVKM. The CDR3 reads CASSLLSSTEAFF. CDR3 coding DNA: TGTGCCAGCAGTTTATTGTCCAGTACTGAAGCTTTCTTT.

The chain recombines TRBV20-1 with TRBJ2-5, with unresolved D. The CDR3 consists of 10 residues. Trimming stripped 4 bases from V and 4 bases from J, with 4 bases between. Germline V gene sequence: CDR1 DFQATT, CDR2 SNEGSKA (reference sequence). CDR3: CSATTETQYF. The CDR3, as DNA: TGCAGTGCTACTACAGAGACCCAGTACTTC.

The chain uses TRBV9 and TRBJ2-3, with D perhaps TRBD2 (6 bases). The CDR3 consists of 16 residues. V lost 1 base to trimming and J lost 4 bases, with 16 bases between them. Germline CDR1 SGDLS, CDR2 YYNGEE. The CDR3 DNA sequence: TGTGCCAGCAGCGTATCCGGGGGAGGCAGGGCAGATACGCAGTATTTT. This sequence encodes CASSVSGGGRADTQYF.

The genes are TRBV6-5 and TRBJ1-1, with 7 bases identical to TRBD1. The CDR3 has 14 residues. V was clipped by 8 bases and J by 0 bases; unmatched bases: 6. Germline V gene data show CDR1 as MNHEY and CDR2 as SVGAGI. CDR3 residues: CASSQGVMNTEAFF. DNA for the CDR3: TGTGCCAGCTCCCAGGGGGTGATGAACACTGAAGCTTTCTTT.

V gene TRBV3-1 (or the pseudogene TRBV3-2) combines with J gene TRBJ2-1, with D unresolved. Germline lookup yields CDR1 LGHDT and CDR2 YNNKEL (reference sequence). This CDR3 is built from 14 residues. Trimming took 0 bases from V and 8 from J, leaving 11 bases between them. This CDR3 reads CASSQDKRPHEQFF. The CDR3 bases are TGTGCCAGCAGCCAAGATAAGAGGCCACATGAGCAGTTCTTC.

The chain carries TRBV7-2 and TRBJ1-5; D remains unclear. This CDR3 has 14 amino acids. Trimming stripped 5 bases from V and 3 bases from J, with 11 bases between. Germline V gene sequence: CDR1 SGHTA, CDR2 FQGNSA. The DNA for the CDR3 is TGTGCCAGCAGCCCCGGAGGGTTCAATCAGCCCCAGCATTTT. This codes for CASSPGGFNQPQHF.

Details on this clone: This sample also contains other DNA sequences that code for the same CDR3. The chain links TRBV6-2 or TRBV6-3 to TRBJ2-1, with 10 bases fitting TRBD2. Germline loops: CDR1 MNHEY, CDR2 SVGEGT. Trimming at V came to 0 bases and at J to 8 bases, leaving 13 bases not matched to a gene. The CDR3 contains 18 residues. In DNA form, the CDR3 reads TGTGCCAGCAGTTACTCGAGTCAGCGGGGGGGGCGAGGGGATGAGCAGTTCTTC. Its protein product is CASSYSSQRGGRGDEQFF.

V and J are TRBV9 and TRBJ2-1; D remains unclear. This CDR3 is 13 amino acids long. The germline V gene encodes CDR1 SGDLS and CDR2 YYNGEE. The ends were cut back, 0 bases at V and 10 bases at J, with 11 bases in the middle. The CDR3 here is CASSVGSPLEQFF. In nucleotides, the CDR3 is TGTGCCAGCAGCGTAGGTAGTCCGCTGGAGCAGTTCTTC.

The V gene is TRBV7-9, the J gene TRBJ1-1; D not certain. The ends were cut back, 1 base at V and 1 base at J, with 7 bases in the middle. The V gene's germline CDR1 is SEHNR and CDR2 FQNEAQ (reference sequence). The CDR3 runs 14 residues. The CDR3 DNA reads as TGTGCCAGCAGCTTAGTCTTCGGGAACACTGAAGCTTTCTTT. Its translation is CASSLVFGNTEAFF.

The V and J genes are TRBV9 and TRBJ2-1; tentative D call: TRBD1 (6 bases). The CDR3 has 18 residues. CDR1 and CDR2 (germline): SGDLS, YYNGEE. Between the trimmed V and J ends, which lost 4 bases and 5 bases, there was a span of 25 bases. The CDR3 coding sequence is TGTGCCAGCAGCAGAATGGGACAATTCGAAAGGGGAGACAATGAGCAGTTCTTC. This sequence encodes CASSRMGQFERGDNEQFF.

The gene calls are TRBV5-1 and TRBJ1-2; possibly TRBD1 for D (5 bases). Trimming left V 5 bases short and J 2 bases short, with 10 bases between. The CDR3 contains 13 residues. The germline CDR1 and CDR2 sequences are SGHRS and YFSETQ. The CDR3 DNA reads as TGCGCCAGCAGTCGGGCAGGGAACTATGGCTACACCTTC. It is translated as CASSRAGNYGYTF.

The rearrangement uses TRBV5-1 and TRBJ2-5; D may be TRBD2 (6 bases). Germline V lookup: CDR1 SGHRS, CDR2 YFSETQ. The CDR3 runs to 18 residues. Trimming removed 0 bases from V and 1 base from J, with 19 bases in between. CDR3 in DNA: TGCGCCAGCAGCTTGGGCCTGATGGCGGGAATCCCCCAAGAGACCCAGTACTTC. Translation gives CASSLGLMAGIPQETQYF.

This clone has a handful of counts. The chain links TRBV4-3 to TRBJ2-5; 10 bases align to TRBD2. Germline values: CDR1 LGHNA, CDR2 YSLEER. J was trimmed by 2 bases and V by 4 bases; bases with no gene match: 7. The CDR3 has 16 residues. CDR3 amino acids: CASSPGLAALQETQYF. CDR3 nucleotide sequence: TGCGCCAGCAGCCCAGGACTAGCGGCCTTACAAGAGACCCAGTACTTC.

The chain is built from TRBV5-1 and TRBJ1-4; no clear D gene. Germline CDR1 SGHRS, CDR2 YFSETQ. V gave up 0 bases and J gave up 7 bases, with 16 bases separating them. The CDR3 loop spans 16 amino acids. The CDR3 coding sequence is TGCGCCAGCAGCTTGGTGACCCTGGAAGAGGGTGAAAAACTGTTTTTT. Encoded protein: CASSLVTLEEGEKLFF. The entire variable domain, with the rest obtained from reference TRBV5-1 and TRBJ1-4, is as follows: KAGVTQTPRYLIKTRGQQVTLSCSPISGHRSVSWYQQTPGQGLQFLFEYFSETQRNKGNFPGRFSGRQFSNSRSEMNVSTLELGDSALYLCASSLVTLEEGEKLFFGSGTQLSVL.

This clone was observed once. J is TRBJ2-7 and V is TRBV2; the match to TRBD1 covers 8 bases. With V trimmed by 5 bases and J by 6 bases, 9 bases remained unmatched. Germline V CDR1 and CDR2: SNHLY, FYNNEI. The CDR3 contains 14 residues. The CDR3 loop reads CASSRLDRGGEQYF. In nucleotides, the CDR3 is TGTGCCAGCAGTCGGCTAGACAGGGGAGGCGAGCAGTACTTC.

The V and J genes are TRBV27 and TRBJ1-6; D is possibly TRBD1 (5 bases). From germline, CDR1 is MNHEY and CDR2 SMNVEV (reference sequence). Trimming shortened V by 0 bases and J by 5 bases, and 8 bases separated the two germline ends. This CDR3 contains 15 residues. The CDR3 DNA sequence: TGTGCCAGCAGTTTATCCACAGGTCATAATTCACCCCTCCACTTT. Protein sequence: CASSLSTGHNSPLHF.

V gene TRBV5-6 combines with J gene TRBJ2-1; D gene ambiguous. V was cut by 0 bases and J by 5 bases, with 9 bases left in between. The CDR3 consists of 14 residues. The V gene's germline CDR1 is SGHDT and CDR2 YYEEEE. The DNA for the CDR3 is TGTGCCAGCAGCTTGGTCTCCCAGAACAATGAGCAGTTCTTC. It is translated as CASSLVSQNNEQFF. Complete variable domain (other parts from reference TRBV5-6 and TRBJ2-1): DAGVTQSPTHLIKTRGQQVTLRCSPKSGHDTVSWYQQALGQGPQFIFQYYEEEERQRGNFPDRFSGHQFPNYSSELNVNALLLGDSALYLCASSLVSQNNEQFFGPGTRLTVL.

The chain uses TRBV29-1 and TRBJ1-1, with 8 bases aligning to TRBD1. Trimming removed 7 bases from V and 5 bases from J; junction bases left unmatched: 9. The CDR3 consists of 13 residues. The germline V gene encodes CDR1 SQVTM and CDR2 ANQGSEA. CDR3 loop: CSARDRFITEAFF. CDR3 DNA: TGCAGCGCGCGGGACAGGTTCATAACTGAAGCTTTCTTT.

The gene calls are TRBV7-2 and TRBJ2-2, with TRBD2 matching 8 bases. This CDR3 has 16 residues. V shed 2 bases, J shed 3 bases, and the junction held 5 bases outside the gene matches. The germline V gene encodes CDR1 SGHTA and CDR2 FQGNSA. CDR3: CASSLLPSGHTGELFF. The CDR3 DNA reads as TGTGCCAGCAGCTTATTACCTAGCGGGCACACCGGGGAGCTGTTTTTT.

J is TRBJ2-1 and V is TRBV19, with 16 positions matching TRBD2. V lost 3 bases to trimming and J lost 6 bases; unmatched junction nucleotides: 11. The CDR3 consists of 19 residues. Germline V gene lookup returns CDR1 LNHDA and CDR2 SQIVND (reference sequence). For the CDR3, the DNA is TGTGCCAGTAGTATTCTGGGACTAGCGGGAGGGGGGAACACCAATGAGCAGTTCTTC. This translates into CASSILGLAGGGNTNEQFF.